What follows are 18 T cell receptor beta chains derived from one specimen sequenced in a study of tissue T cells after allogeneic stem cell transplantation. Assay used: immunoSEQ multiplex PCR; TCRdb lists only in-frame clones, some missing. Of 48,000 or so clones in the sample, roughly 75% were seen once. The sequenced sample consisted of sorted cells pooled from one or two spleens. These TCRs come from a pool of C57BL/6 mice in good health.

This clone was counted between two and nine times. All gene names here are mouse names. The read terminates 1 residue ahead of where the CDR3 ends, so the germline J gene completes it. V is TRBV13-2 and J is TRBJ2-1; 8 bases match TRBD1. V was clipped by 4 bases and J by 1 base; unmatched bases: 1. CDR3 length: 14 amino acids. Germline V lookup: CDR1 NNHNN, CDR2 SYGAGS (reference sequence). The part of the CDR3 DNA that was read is TGTGCCAGCGGTCACAGGGGGAACTATGCTGAGCAGTTC. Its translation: CASGHRGNYAEQF. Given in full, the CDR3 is CASGHRGNYAEQFF.

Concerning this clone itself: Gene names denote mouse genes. Incomplete CDR3 DNA: TGTGCCAGCAGTGATGAGGGGGCGGAGGGCACCGGGCAGCTCTAC. Residues: CASSDEGAEGTGQLY. The whole CDR3 protein reads CASSDEGAEGTGQLYF. J is TRBJ2-2 and V is TRBV13-3; weak D call: TRBD1 (7 bases). The CDR3 end lies 1 residue beyond the end of the read and is filled in from the germline J gene. Per germline, CDR1 NNHDY and CDR2 SYVADS. The germline V and J ends were trimmed by 0 bases and 4 bases, with 13 bases remaining between them. The CDR3 contains 16 residues.

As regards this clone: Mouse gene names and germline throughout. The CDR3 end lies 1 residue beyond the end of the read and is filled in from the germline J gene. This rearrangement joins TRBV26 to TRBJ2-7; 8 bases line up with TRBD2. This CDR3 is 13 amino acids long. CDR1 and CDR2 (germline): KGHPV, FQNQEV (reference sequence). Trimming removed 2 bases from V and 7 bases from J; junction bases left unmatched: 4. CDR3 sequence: CASSLGGAREQYF. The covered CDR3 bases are TGTGCCAGCAGTCTGGGGGGGGCTAGGGAACAGTAC.

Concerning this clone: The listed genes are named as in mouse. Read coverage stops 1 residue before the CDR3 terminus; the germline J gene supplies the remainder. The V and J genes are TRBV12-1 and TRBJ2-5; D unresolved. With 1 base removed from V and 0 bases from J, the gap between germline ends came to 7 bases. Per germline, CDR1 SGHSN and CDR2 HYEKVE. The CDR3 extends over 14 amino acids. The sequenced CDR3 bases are TGTGCCAGCTCTCTGGCGGTGAACCAAGACACCCAGTAC. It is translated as CASSLAVNQDTQY. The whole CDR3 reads CASSLAVNQDTQYF.

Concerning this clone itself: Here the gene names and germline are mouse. The part of the CDR3 DNA that was read is TGTGCCAGCGGTGAGCAGGGGTCCTATGAACAGTAC. Its translation is CASGEQGSYEQY. The CDR3 in its entirety is CASGEQGSYEQYF. The chain links TRBV13-2 to TRBJ2-7; D is possibly TRBD1 (6 bases). The read comes to an end 1 residue before the CDR3 does, leaving the germline J gene to fill in the end. There are 13 residues in the CDR3. CDR1 is NNHNN and CDR2 is SYGAGS in the germline V gene (reference sequence). The V end was cut by 2 bases, the J end by 1 base, with 7 bases between.

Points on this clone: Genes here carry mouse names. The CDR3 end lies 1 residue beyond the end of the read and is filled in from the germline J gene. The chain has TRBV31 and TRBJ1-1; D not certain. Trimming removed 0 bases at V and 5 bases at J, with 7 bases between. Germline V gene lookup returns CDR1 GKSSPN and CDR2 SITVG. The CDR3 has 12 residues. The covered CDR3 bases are TGTGCCTGGAGTCTAGAGGGAACAGAAGTCTTC. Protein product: CAWSLEGTEVF. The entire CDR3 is CAWSLEGTEVFF.

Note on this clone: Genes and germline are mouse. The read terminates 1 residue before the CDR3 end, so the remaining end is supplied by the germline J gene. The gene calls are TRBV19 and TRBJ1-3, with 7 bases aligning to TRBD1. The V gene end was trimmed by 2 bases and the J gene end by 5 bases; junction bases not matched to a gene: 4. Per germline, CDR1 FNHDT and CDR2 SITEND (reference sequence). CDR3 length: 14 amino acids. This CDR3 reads CASSMAQGRNTLYF. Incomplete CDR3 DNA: TGTGCCAGCAGTATGGCACAGGGGAGAAATACGCTCTAT.

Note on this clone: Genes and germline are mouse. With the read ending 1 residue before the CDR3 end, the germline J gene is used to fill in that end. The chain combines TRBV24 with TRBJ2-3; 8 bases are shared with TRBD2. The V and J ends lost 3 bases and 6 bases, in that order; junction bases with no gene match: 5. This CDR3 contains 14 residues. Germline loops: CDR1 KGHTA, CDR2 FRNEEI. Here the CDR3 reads CASSLRGGAETLYF. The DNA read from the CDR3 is TGTGCCAGCAGTCTTCGGGGGGGGGCGGAAACGCTGTAT.

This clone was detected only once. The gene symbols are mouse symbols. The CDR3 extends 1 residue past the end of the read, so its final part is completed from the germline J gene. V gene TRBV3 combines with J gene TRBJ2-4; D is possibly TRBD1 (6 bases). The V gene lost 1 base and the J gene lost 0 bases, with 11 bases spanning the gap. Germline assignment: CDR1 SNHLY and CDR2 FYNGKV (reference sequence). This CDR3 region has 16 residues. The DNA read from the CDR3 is TGTGCCAGCAGCTTAGAAGGGGGTACTAGTCAAAACACCTTGTAC. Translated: CASSLEGGTSQNTLY. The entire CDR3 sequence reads CASSLEGGTSQNTLYF.

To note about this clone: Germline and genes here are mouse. The CDR3 sequence: CTCSARLSQNTLYF. The sequenced CDR3 bases are TGCACCTGCAGTGCACGTCTGAGTCAAAACACCTTGTAC. This chain connects TRBV1 to TRBJ2-4, with D unclear. The DNA ends 1 residue before the CDR3 does, and the rest of the CDR3 is filled in from the germline J gene. This CDR3 contains 14 residues. Looked up from germline, CDR1 is NSQYPW and CDR2 is LRSPGD (reference sequence). V shed 2 bases and J shed 0 bases, with 6 bases lying between them.

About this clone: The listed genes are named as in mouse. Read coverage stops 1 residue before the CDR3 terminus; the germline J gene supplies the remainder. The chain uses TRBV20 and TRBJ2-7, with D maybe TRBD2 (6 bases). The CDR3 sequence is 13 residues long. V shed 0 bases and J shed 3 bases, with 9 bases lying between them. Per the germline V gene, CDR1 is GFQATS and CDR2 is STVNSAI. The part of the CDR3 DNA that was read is TGTGGTGCTAGGGACTGGGGACGCTATGAACAGTAC. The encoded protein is CGARDWGRYEQY. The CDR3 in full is CGARDWGRYEQYF.

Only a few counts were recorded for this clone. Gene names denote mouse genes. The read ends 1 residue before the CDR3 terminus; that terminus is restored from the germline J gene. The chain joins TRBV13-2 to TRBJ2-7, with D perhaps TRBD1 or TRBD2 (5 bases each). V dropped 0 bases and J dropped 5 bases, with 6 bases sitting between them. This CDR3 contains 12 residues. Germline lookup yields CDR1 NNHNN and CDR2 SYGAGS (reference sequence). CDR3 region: CASGDAGHEQYF. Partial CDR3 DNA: TGTGCCAGCGGTGATGCGGGGCATGAACAGTAC.

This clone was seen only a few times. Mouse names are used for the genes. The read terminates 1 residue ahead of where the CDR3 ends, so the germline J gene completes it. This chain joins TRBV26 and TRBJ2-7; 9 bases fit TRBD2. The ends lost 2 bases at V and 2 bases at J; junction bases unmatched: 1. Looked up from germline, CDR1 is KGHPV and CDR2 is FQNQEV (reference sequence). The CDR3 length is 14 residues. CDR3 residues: CASSLTGGTYEQYF. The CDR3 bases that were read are TGTGCCAGCAGTCTGACTGGGGGGACCTATGAACAGTAC.

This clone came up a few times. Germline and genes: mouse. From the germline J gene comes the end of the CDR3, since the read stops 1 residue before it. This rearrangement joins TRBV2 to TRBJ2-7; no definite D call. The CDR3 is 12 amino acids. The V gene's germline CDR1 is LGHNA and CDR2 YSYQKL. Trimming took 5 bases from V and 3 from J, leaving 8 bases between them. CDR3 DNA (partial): TGTGCCAGCAGCAACCGGGGCTATGAACAGTAC. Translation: CASSNRGYEQY. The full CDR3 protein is CASSNRGYEQYF.

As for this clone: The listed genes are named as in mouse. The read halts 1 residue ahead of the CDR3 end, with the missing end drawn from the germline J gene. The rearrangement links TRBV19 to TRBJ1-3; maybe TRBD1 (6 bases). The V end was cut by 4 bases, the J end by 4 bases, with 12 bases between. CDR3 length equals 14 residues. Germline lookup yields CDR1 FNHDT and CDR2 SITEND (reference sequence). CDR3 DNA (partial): TGTGCCAGCAGTTTTACAGGGTTGGGAAATACGCTCTAT. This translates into CASSFTGLGNTLY. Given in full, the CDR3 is CASSFTGLGNTLYF. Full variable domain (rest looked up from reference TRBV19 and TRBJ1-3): GGIITQTPKFLIGQEGQKLTLKCQQNFNHDTMYWYRQDSGKGLRLIYYSITENDLQKGDLSEGYDASREKKSSFSLTVTSAQKNEMAVFLCASSFTGLGNTLYFGEGSRLIVV.

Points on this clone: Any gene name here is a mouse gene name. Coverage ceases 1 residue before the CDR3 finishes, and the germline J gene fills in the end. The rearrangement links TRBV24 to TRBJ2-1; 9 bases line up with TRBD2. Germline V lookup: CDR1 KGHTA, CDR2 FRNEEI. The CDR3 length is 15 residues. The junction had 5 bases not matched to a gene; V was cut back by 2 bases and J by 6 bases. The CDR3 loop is CASSLPRDWVAEQFF. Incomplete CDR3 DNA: TGTGCCAGCAGTCTGCCCCGGGACTGGGTTGCTGAGCAGTTC.

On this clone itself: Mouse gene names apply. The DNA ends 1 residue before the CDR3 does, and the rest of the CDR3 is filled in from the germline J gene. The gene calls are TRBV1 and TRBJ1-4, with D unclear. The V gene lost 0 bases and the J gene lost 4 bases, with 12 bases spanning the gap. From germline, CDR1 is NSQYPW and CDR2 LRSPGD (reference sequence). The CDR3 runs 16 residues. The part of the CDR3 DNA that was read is TGCACCTGCAGTGCAGATGGCGAGACAATCAACGAAAGATTATTT. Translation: CTCSADGETINERLF. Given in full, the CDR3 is CTCSADGETINERLFF.

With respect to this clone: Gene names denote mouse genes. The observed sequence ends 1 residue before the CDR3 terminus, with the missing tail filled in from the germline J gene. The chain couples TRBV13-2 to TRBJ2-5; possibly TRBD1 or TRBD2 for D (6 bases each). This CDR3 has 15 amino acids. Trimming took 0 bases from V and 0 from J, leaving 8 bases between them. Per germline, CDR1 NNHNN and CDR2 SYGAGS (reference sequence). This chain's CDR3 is CASGDEGGNQDTQYF. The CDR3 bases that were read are TGTGCCAGCGGTGATGAGGGGGGTAACCAAGACACCCAGTAC.